The 19 T cell receptor beta chains below all came from one sample that was sequenced in a study of blood T cells in healthy people across ages. Alongside a J-beta primer mix, a sample-barcoded 5' primer served in a second PCR lasting about 7 to 12 cycles. Using its own MiXCR run on the 5' RACE reads, TCRdb lists one record per CDR3 protein. The data contain some 940,000 distinct CDR3 sequences, about 27% of them singletons. This sample was also put to use in a study of T cells of mothers and their children.

The sample was blood. The origin of the receptors is a woman aged 40 to 49 in good health.

This clonotype was detected only a few times. V and J are TRBV28 and TRBJ1-6; D is perhaps TRBD1 (6 bases). Germline values: CDR1 MDHEN, CDR2 SYDVKM. V gave up 6 bases and J gave up 7 bases, with 19 bases separating them. The CDR3 loop spans 16 amino acids. The CDR3 DNA reads TGTGCCAGCAGGGCCGCTGCGGGACAAGGAAATTCACCCCTCCACTTT. Translated, it gives CASRAAAGQGNSPLHF.

The chain employs TRBV9 and TRBJ2-1; D is possibly TRBD2 (7 bases). Deletions cut 0 bases from V and 7 bases from J, with 14 bases between. Germline V gene data show CDR1 as SGDLS and CDR2 as YYNGEE. This CDR3 has 15 amino acids. The CDR3 spells CASSVGGGTMNEQFF. In nucleotides, the CDR3 is TGTGCCAGCAGCGTAGGGGGGGGCACCATGAATGAGCAGTTCTTC.

This clonotype was seen more than once but under ten times. This chain's CDR3 is CASRRVSPDTQYF. DNA of the CDR3: TGTGCCAGCAGGCGCGTCTCGCCAGATACGCAGTATTTT. The gene calls are TRBV28 and TRBJ2-3; D gene unclear. The V and J ends lost 6 bases and 4 bases respectively, with 11 bases between them. From germline, CDR1 is MDHEN and CDR2 SYDVKM. The CDR3 is 13 amino acids. Drawing the rest from reference TRBV28 and TRBJ2-3, the complete variable domain is DVKVTQSSRYLVKRTGEKVFLECVQDMDHENMFWYRQDPGLGLRLIYFSYDVKMKEKGDIPEGYSVSREKKERFSLILESASTNQTSMYLCASRRVSPDTQYFGPGTRLTVL.

The V and J genes are TRBV25-1 and TRBJ1-1; a possible D gene is TRBD1 (5 bases). From germline, CDR1 is MGHDK and CDR2 SYGVNS. The CDR3 is made up of 15 amino acids. V was trimmed by 4 bases and J by 1 base, leaving 13 bases between them. CDR3 region: CASSGGGAGNTEAFF. CDR3 sequence (DNA): TGTGCCAGCAGTGGTGGCGGGGCTGGGAACACTGAAGCTTTCTTT.

The chain recombines TRBV7-9 with TRBJ2-1; 10 nucleotides match TRBD2. There are 16 residues in the CDR3. In germline, CDR1 is SEHNR, CDR2 FQNEAQ (reference sequence). V gave up 7 bases and J gave up 6 bases; unmatched junction bases: 12. CDR3 sequence: CASISQGLASLNEQFF. Written as DNA, the CDR3 is TGTGCCAGCATATCTCAGGGACTAGCGAGCCTCAATGAGCAGTTCTTC.

This clonotype was recorded a few times. The V call is TRBV6-1, the J call TRBJ1-1; D unresolved. Germline V lookup: CDR1 MNHNS, CDR2 SASEGT. The CDR3 contains 13 residues. Trimming stripped 4 bases from V and 7 bases from J, with 13 bases between. DNA for the CDR3: TGTGCCAGCAGTGGAGAGGGCTGGGTTGAAGCTTTCTTT. Amino acids: CASSGEGWVEAFF.

In regard to this clonotype: A read error may account for a junction end that differs from germline. The chain carries TRBV5-1 and TRBJ2-6; 8 bases line up with TRBD1. In germline, CDR1 is SGHRS, CDR2 YFSETQ. This CDR3 spans 18 amino acids. CDR3 sequence (DNA): TGCGCCAGCAGCTTGGGGCAGGGGGCCTTCTCTGGGACCAACGTCCTGACTTTC. It is translated as CASSLGQGAFSGTNVLTF. Full variable domain (rest looked up from reference TRBV5-1 and TRBJ2-6): KAGVTQTPRYLIKTRGQQVTLSCSPISGHRSVSWYQQTPGQGLQFLFEYFSETQRNKGNFPGRFSGRQFSNSRSEMNVSTLELGDSALYLCASSLGQGAFSGTNVLTFGAGSRLTVL.

CDR3 sequence reads: CASSLGSGGSLNQPQHF. The CDR3 region has the DNA TGTGCCAGCAGCTTAGGTTCGGGCGGCAGTCTCAATCAGCCCCAGCATTTT. The rearrangement links TRBV5-5 to TRBJ1-5, with no clear D. In germline, CDR1 is SGHKS, CDR2 YYEKEE (reference sequence). This CDR3 has 17 residues. With 2 bases removed from V and 3 bases from J, the gap between germline ends came to 18 bases.

In its sample, this clonotype was seen a few times. This rearrangement joins TRBV5-1 to TRBJ2-7, with D perhaps TRBD1 or TRBD2 (6 bases each). The CDR3 consists of 15 residues. Germline V gives CDR1 SGHRS, CDR2 YFSETQ. Trimming left V 5 bases short and J 2 bases short, with 17 bases between. CDR3 sequence reads: CASRSRGGSAYEQYF. The CDR3 nucleotides read TGCGCCAGCAGGTCTAGAGGGGGGTCCGCCTACGAGCAGTACTTC.

With regard to this clonotype: A much larger clone is a single base away; this may be a read error. The V and J genes are TRBV5-5 and TRBJ1-2; weak D call: TRBD1 (5 bases). The CDR3 consists of 15 residues. Germline CDR1 reads SGHKS; CDR2 reads YYEKEE (reference sequence). CDR3 region: CVSSFGEGINYGYTF. The CDR3 nucleotides are TGTGTCAGCAGCTTCGGGGAGGGGATTAACTATGGCTACACCTTC.

Worth noting for this clonotype: A far larger clone is just one base off, so this is likely a read error. The chain joins TRBV2 to TRBJ2-1, with 11 bases aligning to TRBD2. The CDR3 is 15 residues long. Germline CDR1 SNHLY, CDR2 FYNNEI. Germline trimming cut 5 bases from V and 5 bases from J; bases unmatched to any gene: 5. CDR3 sequence: CASSPTSGANNEQFF. CDR3 nucleotide sequence: TGTGCCAGCAGTCCGACTAGCGGGGCCAACAATGAGCAGTTCTTC.

The genes are TRBV12-3 or TRBV12-4 and TRBJ2-1; 8 nucleotides match TRBD1. V shed 6 bases and J 9 bases; nucleotides not matched to a gene: 10. The CDR3 spans 14 residues. CDR3 coding DNA: TGTGCCAGCAGGAACAGGGGGGTAACGGGTGAGCAGTTCTTC. Its translation is CASRNRGVTGEQFF.

This clonotype appeared a single time. A read error may explain this, as a much larger clone is one base away. The rearrangement uses TRBV3-1 and TRBJ2-1; no reliable D call. This CDR3 contains 15 residues. The germline V gene encodes CDR1 LGHDT and CDR2 YNNKEL (reference sequence). This CDR3 is CAGSPTPSSYNEQFF. CDR3 DNA sequence: TGTGCCGGCAGCCCTACTCCGAGCTCCTACAATGAGCAGTTCTTC.

About this clonotype itself: A much larger clone differs from this one at a single base, so this may be a read error. The chain combines TRBV20-1 with TRBJ2-5, with D perhaps TRBD2 (6 bases). The CDR3 runs 14 residues. CDR1 DFQATT and CDR2 SNEGSKA come from the germline V gene (reference sequence). With 5 bases removed from V and 6 bases from J, the gap between germline ends came to 19 bases. Written as DNA, the CDR3 is TGCAGTGCTTGCTCACCCGGGGGATCCCAGACCCAGTACTTC. Its protein is CSACSPGGSQTQYF.

The table lists this clonotype with a few counts. The V call is TRBV7-2, the J call TRBJ2-7; D ambiguous. The CDR3 is 16 amino acids. CDR1 is SGHTA, CDR2 FQGNSA, per germline. The germline V and J ends were trimmed by 6 bases and 0 bases, with 18 bases remaining between them. The CDR3 loop is CASREPSGSYSYEQYF. The CDR3 DNA reads TGTGCCAGCAGAGAACCCTCCGGGTCCTACTCCTACGAGCAGTACTTC.

This clonotype was recorded at least ten times. As DNA, the CDR3 is TGCAGTGCTAGAGATGAAGGTAGCGGGGAAGTAGAGACCCAGTACTTC. This sequence encodes CSARDEGSGEVETQYF. The genes are TRBV20-1 and TRBJ2-5; TRBD2 agrees at 8 bases. Germline lookup yields CDR1 DFQATT and CDR2 SNEGSKA (reference sequence). V lost 0 bases to trimming and J lost 4 bases; unmatched junction nucleotides: 10. CDR3 length: 16 amino acids.

This clonotype was counted at least ten times. The chain uses TRBV7-9 and TRBJ2-7, with 10 bases matching TRBD1. The V segment lost 5 bases and the J segment 3 bases; nucleotides outside the gene matches: 4. CDR3 length: 14 amino acids. Germline CDR1 reads SEHNR; CDR2 reads FQNEAQ (reference sequence). CDR3 protein: CASSPDRGVYEQYF. CDR3 in DNA: TGTGCCAGCAGCCCGGACAGGGGGGTCTACGAGCAGTACTTC.

The chain joins TRBV7-9 to TRBJ2-5, with D possibly matching TRBD1 (5 bases). From germline, CDR1 is SEHNR and CDR2 FQNEAQ (reference sequence). The CDR3 has 15 residues. V was pared by 7 bases and J by 1 base, with 16 bases between. In nucleotides, the CDR3 is TGTGCCAGCAACCCTTTGCAGGGTAGCCAAGAGACCCAGTACTTC. It specifies CASNPLQGSQETQYF.

The chain recombines TRBV6-6 with TRBJ2-3, with 11 bases identical to TRBD1. Unmatched junction bases numbered 2, after V lost 2 bases and J lost 4 bases. Germline assignment: CDR1 MNHNY and CDR2 SVGAGI (reference sequence). The CDR3 consists of 15 residues. The CDR3 DNA reads TGTGCCAGCAGTTACGGGACAGGGGGTTCAGATACGCAGTATTTT. Amino acid sequence: CASSYGTGGSDTQYF.